This T cell receptor beta chain was observed in a study of a mutant IDH1 vaccine in newly diagnosed glioma. This clone was picked up one time. Its antigen remains unknown. Profiled with immunoSEQ multiplex PCR; TCRdb holds only in-frame clones, not every one. The sample gives 9,000 to 13,000 clones, about 91% of which show up once; around 4.9% is in the top ten. Time point here: week 23, last vaccination. Doses comprised 300 ug of mutant IDH1 20-mer peptide each, plus topical imiquimod. The CDR3 covers 16 residues. V was pared by 3 bases and J by 5 bases, with 19 bases between. Per germline, CDR1 SEHNR and CDR2 FQNEAQ (reference sequence).

The sequencing here drew on PBMCs, taken from a glioma patient whose treatment included an IDH1 peptide vaccine. The chain joins TRBV7-9 to TRBJ1-1; TRBD1 might be the D (5 bases). This clonotype was sampled from a woman aged 40 to 50 with glioma. Some clones in this sample may be carry-over from other donors' samples. CDR3 loop: CASSLGDSPRRTEAFF. In DNA form, the CDR3 reads TGTGCCAGCAGCTTGGGCGACAGCCCGAGGAGGACTGAAGCTTTCTTT.